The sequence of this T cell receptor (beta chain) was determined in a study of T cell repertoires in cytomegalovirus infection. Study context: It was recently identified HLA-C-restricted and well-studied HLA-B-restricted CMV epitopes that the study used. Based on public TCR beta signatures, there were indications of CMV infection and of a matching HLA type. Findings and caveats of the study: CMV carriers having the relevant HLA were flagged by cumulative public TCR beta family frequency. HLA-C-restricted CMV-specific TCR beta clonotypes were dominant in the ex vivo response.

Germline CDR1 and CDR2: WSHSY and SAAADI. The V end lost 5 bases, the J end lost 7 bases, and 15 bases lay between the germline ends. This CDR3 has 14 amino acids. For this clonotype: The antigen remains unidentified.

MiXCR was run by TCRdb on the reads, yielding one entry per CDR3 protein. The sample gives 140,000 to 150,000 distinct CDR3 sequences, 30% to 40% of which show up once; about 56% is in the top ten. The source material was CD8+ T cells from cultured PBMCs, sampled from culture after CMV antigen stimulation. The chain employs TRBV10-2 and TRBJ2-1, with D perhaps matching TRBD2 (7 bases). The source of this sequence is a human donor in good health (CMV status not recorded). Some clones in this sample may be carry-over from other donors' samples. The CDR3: CASSSGGRLNEQFF. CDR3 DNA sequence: TGCGCCAGCAGTTCGGGGGGCCGGTTGAATGAGCAGTTCTTC.